This T cell receptor beta chain originates from a study of graft-versus-host responses after intestinal transplantation. Study information: Recipients had multivisceral, liver-intestinal, or isolated intestinal transplants.

Intraepithelial lymphocytes and lamina propria lymphocytes were released through processing of graft tissue. General observations from the study: Ileal or blood samples showed some GvH clones first, and such clones were also found in recipient marrow.

Note on this clone: What it binds is unknown.

Trimming pared 6 bases from V and 4 bases from J, leaving 15 bases between. The CDR3 is 14 amino acids. Germline CDR1 reads SGHVT; CDR2 reads SQSDAQ. Clones were read by immunoSEQ multiplex PCR, and TCRdb kept only the in-frame ones, dropping some. Among 29,000 or so clones listed, 60% to 85% were seen once. J is TRBJ1-2 and V is TRBV7-4; D perhaps matches TRBD1 (6 bases). The source is a human patient who received an intestinal transplant, so some T cells may come from the graft donor. The sequenced sample was ileum tissue, obtained 98 days after intestinal transplantation. The CDR3 DNA sequence: TGTGCCAGCAGGGATCCGGGACATTTCTATGGCTACACCTTC. Encoded protein: CASRDPGHFYGYTF.